The present TCR beta chain was sequenced within a study of T cells in Graves' hyperthyroidism and ophthalmopathy (dated by TCRdb to the late 2010s). The study in broad terms: Peripheral blood samples were taken at initial diagnosis, before any treatment was given. To identify distinguishing TCR V-J signatures, a discovery cohort of around 100 patients was used, comprising fewer than 45 with Graves' ophthalmopathy and around 57 with stable Graves' hyperthyroidism. After blood sampling, hyperthyroidism patients were treated with methimazole at a starting dose of 30 mg daily, and ophthalmopathy patients were treated with high-dose intravenous methylprednisolone. Thyroid tissue and blood T-cell repertoires from six Graves' hyperthyroidism patients were also compared in the study. TCR Vbeta CDR3 sequencing of roughly 140 peripheral blood samples (approximately 44 ophthalmopathy, roughly 72 hyperthyroidism and around 17 progressor patients) is reported in the paper. The 100 discovery patients were randomly divided into training and test sets at a 7:3 ratio. Prospective prediction of ophthalmopathy was tested in an independent validation cohort consisting of roughly 20 hyperthyroidism patients and some 17 patients who later progressed to ophthalmopathy.

On the study overall, not on this receptor specifically: In validation, progression to ophthalmopathy was predicted by the model with around 71% sensitivity and just over 72% specificity, a median of about 6.8 months before onset. Most expanded thyroid clonotypes (frequency above 0.001) were also detected in blood, suggesting blood repertoires may reflect thyroid immune responses. In cross-validation, a model built on a 13 V-J signature told ophthalmopathy apart from stable hyperthyroidism with under 90% sensitivity and about 81% specificity, and in testing the same model reached 80%/75%. No statistical method was used to set the sample size in advance, and investigators knew the group allocation.

The germline V gene specifies SGHRS as CDR1 and YFSETQ as CDR2. Trimming at the junction amounts to 4 bases on V and 5 bases on J, and the germline ends lie 7 bases apart. CDR3 length: 12 amino acids, cysteine to phenylalanine. Only the CDR3 portion is preserved as DNA: 36 bases, with reading frame beginning at the first base. Amplification of TCR beta CDR3 regions was carried out from RNA transcripts. The first round of RT-PCR for the TCR CDR3 was performed with the HTBI primer set and the Qiagen OneStep RT-PCR kit. A second multiplex PCR round built the libraries, followed by size selection and purification. Sequencing of the libraries was done on an Illumina HiSeq2000 using paired-end 100 bp reads. As for how the authors treated the data: Raw data were processed with SOAPnuke, discarding reads with adapters, uncalled bases, mean Phred below 15, or no exact constant-primer or identifier match. COPE v1.2.5 was used to merge the high-quality paired reads, and each unique nucleotide sequence was defined as a clonotype. MiTCR v1.1 was used to align clonotypes to the IMGT TRBV, TRBD and TRBJ reference segments. The analysis was restricted to V-J combinations with a frequency above 0.0001, which together covered roughly 99% of the repertoires. The TCS score was defined as the ratio of F50 (clonal expansion) to E x V (chaos), calculated using BLOSUM62-based TCRdist between CDR3 peptides within each V-J. Welch's t-statistics and random forest reduced around 510 V-J features to 13, which were used in a naive Bayes classifier (R e1071). TCRdb trimmed public reads at Q25 via fastp, called clones via MiXCR and kept in-frame beta chains. Merged by CDR3 protein, the rows form single entries marked with the most common genes and DNA. What appears here as the V and J calls and clone size reflects TCRdb's work, not the paper's. A total of 350,000 or so distinct CDR3 sequences appear in this sample, over 15% of them only once. Clones ranked in the top ten supply 49% of the sample.

This clonotype has ten or more counts. Its antigen remains undetermined. Base quality data are lacking; no much larger clone is found one base away. A patient counted as having stable Graves' hyperthyroidism if no progression to ophthalmopathy occurred over 18 months of follow-up. Hyperthyroidism patients were newly diagnosed, had a disease duration of under 2 months, and were aged 18 to 65 years. Exclusion was applied to patients with uncontrolled infections, other autoimmune diseases, pregnancy or lactation. Diagnoses were established on the basis of clinical symptoms, serum thyroxine and TRAb, thyroid ultrasound, and orbital computed tomography. PBMCs were separated from 7.5 to 10 ml of fresh peripheral blood using Ficoll-Paque density gradient centrifugation. Trizol reagent was used to extract total RNA, and RNA quality was then checked on an Agilent 2100 Bioanalyzer.

This clonotype was sampled from a woman aged 45-59 years with Graves' hyperthyroidism. The sequence joins TRBV5-1 to TRBJ2-1, with the D gene not clear enough to name. The sequenced material came from blood. This receptor carries the CDR3 CASSANHNEQFF. The sequence in DNA is TGCGCCAGCAGCGCAAACCACAATGAGCAGTTCTTC.